The clone carrying this T cell receptor beta chain was detected ten times or more. Its antigen remains unknown. This specimen belongs to a study of Graves' ophthalmopathy and Graves' hyperthyroidism. With V trimmed by 5 bases and J by 1 base, 17 bases remained unmatched. The germline V gene encodes CDR1 MNHEY and CDR2 SVGAGI. The CDR3 runs 20 residues. Amplifying from RNA transcripts, the study obtained TCR beta CDR3 regions. A first-round RT-PCR used HTBI primers, followed by a second-round multiplex PCR. TCRdb recomputed calls from the multiplex PCR reads with MiXCR, one row per CDR3 protein. The sample shows about 620,000 distinct CDR3 sequences, around a fifth of them seen only once. Study outcomes and limitations: Clonotypes were expanded in thyroid at above 0.001 frequency, and most also appeared in blood. From stable hyperthyroidism, ophthalmopathy was separated by a 13-signature model with 87.88% sensitivity and about 81% specificity.

Specimen: peripheral blood. The chain carries TRBV6-5 and TRBJ2-7; TRBD2 agrees at 13 bases. This TCR derives from a woman between 18 and 29 years old with stable Graves' hyperthyroidism. Some clones in this sample may be carry-over from other donors' samples. In DNA, the CDR3 is TGTGCCAGCAGTCTCACCAGCCCTAGGACTAGCGGGAGAAGGTCCTACGAGCAGTACTTC. Protein sequence: CASSLTSPRTSGRRSYEQYF.